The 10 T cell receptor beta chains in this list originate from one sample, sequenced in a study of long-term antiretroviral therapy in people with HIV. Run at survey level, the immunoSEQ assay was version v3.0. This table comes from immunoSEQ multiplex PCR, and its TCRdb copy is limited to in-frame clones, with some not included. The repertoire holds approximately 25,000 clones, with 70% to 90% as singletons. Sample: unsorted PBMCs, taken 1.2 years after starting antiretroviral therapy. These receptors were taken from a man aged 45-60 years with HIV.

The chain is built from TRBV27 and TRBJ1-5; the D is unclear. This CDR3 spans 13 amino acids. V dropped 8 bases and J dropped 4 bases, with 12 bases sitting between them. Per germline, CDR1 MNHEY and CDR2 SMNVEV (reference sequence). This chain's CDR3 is CASRGRVNQPQHF. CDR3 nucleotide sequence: TGTGCCAGCCGAGGACGGGTTAATCAGCCCCAGCATTTT.

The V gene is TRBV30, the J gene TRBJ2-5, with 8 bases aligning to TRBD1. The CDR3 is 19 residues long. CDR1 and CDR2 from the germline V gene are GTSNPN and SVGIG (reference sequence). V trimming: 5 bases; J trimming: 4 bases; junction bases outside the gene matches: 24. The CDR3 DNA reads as TGTGCCTGGGTTTTAAGGGGCCGGGACAGGAGGACCCCCCGAGAGACCCAGTACTTC. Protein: CAWVLRGRDRRTPRETQYF.

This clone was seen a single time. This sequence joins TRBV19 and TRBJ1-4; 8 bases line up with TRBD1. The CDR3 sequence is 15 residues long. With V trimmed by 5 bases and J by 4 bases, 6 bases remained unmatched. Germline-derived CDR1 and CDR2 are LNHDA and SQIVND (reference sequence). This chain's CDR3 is CASSVRTGINEKLFF. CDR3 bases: TGTGCCAGTAGTGTAAGGACAGGGATTAATGAAAAACTGTTTTTT.

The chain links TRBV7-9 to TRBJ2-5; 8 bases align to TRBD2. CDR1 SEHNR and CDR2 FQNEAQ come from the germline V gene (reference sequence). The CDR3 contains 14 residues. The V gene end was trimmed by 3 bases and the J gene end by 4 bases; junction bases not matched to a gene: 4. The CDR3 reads CASSFGGGRETQYF. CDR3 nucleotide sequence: TGTGCCAGCAGCTTCGGGGGGGGGCGAGAGACCCAGTACTTC.

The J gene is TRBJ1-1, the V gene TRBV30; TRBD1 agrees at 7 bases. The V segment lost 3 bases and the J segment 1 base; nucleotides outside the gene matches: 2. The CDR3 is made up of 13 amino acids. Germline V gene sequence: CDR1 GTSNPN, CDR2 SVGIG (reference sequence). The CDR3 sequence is CAWRGTANTEAFF. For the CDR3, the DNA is TGTGCCTGGAGGGGGACAGCGAACACTGAAGCTTTCTTT.

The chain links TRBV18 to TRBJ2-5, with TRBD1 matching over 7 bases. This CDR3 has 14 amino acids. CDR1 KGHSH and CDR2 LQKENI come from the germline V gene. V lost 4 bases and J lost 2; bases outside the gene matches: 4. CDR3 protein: CASSRGTAQETQYF. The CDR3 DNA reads TGTGCCAGCTCACGAGGGACAGCTCAAGAGACCCAGTACTTC.

The CDR3 spells CASSLESSGWHEQFF. The CDR3 DNA follows: TGTGCCAGCAGCTTAGAGTCTAGCGGGTGGCATGAGCAGTTCTTC. The chain carries TRBV7-9 and TRBJ2-1; TRBD2 aligns across 8 bases. The germline V gene encodes CDR1 SEHNR and CDR2 FQNEAQ (reference sequence). This CDR3 spans 15 amino acids. After removal of 1 base from V and 8 bases from J, the junction contained 7 bases not matched to a gene.

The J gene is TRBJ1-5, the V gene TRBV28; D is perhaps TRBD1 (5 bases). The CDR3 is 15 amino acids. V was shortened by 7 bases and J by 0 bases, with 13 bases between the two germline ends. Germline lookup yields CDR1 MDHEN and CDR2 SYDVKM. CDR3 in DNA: TGTGCCAGCACCGTGGGGGGGAATAGCAATCAGCCCCAGCATTTT. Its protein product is CASTVGGNSNQPQHF.

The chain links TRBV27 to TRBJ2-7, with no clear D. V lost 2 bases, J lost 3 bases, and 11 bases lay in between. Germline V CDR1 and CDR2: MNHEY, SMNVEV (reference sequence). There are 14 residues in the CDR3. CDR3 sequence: CASSLRGVNYEQYF. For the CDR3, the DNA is TGTGCCAGCAGTTTAAGAGGAGTGAACTACGAGCAGTACTTC.

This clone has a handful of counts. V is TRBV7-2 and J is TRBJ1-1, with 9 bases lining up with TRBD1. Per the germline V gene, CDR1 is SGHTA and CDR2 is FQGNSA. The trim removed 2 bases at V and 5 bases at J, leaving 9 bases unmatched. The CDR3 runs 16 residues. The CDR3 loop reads CASSLPGQGKGTEAFF. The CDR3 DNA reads TGTGCCAGCAGCTTACCGGGACAGGGAAAGGGAACTGAAGCTTTCTTT.